This TCR beta chain was documented in a study of blood T cells in healthy people across ages. General study findings and limits: Measured against age, TCR beta diversity per million T cells decreased in a roughly linear manner.

This clonotype was recorded only once. No antigen is known for it. A second PCR of roughly 6 to 12 cycles used a sample-barcoded 5' primer and a J-beta primer mix. Via MiXCR, TCRdb re-called the 5' RACE reads, giving one row per CDR3 protein. This sample yields hundreds of thousands of distinct CDR3 sequences, of which just over 55% are seen a single time; roughly 26% belongs to the top ten. Germline V gene data show CDR1 as MNHEY and CDR2 as SMNVEV (reference sequence). V was pared by 5 bases and J by 9 bases, with 14 bases between. This CDR3 comprises 13 residues. Sequencing input: blood. This sequence originates from a man aged 40-49 years in good health. V usage is TRBV27 and J usage is TRBJ2-1; D is uncertain. The CDR3 is CASSLPDRAEQFF. The CDR3 DNA reads as TGTGCCAGCAGTCTACCGGACCGCGCTGAGCAGTTCTTC.